Shown below are 9 T cell receptor beta chains from a single sample sequenced in a study of blood T cell repertoires in COVID-19. Repertoires were generated with immunoSEQ multiplex PCR, while TCRdb's copy carries only in-frame clones and drops some. The sample carries 150,000 to 200,000 clones, about 86% recorded once. Sequencing input: PBMCs or T cells enriched from blood (not recorded which). The receptors here all came from a woman between 50 and 59 years old in a cohort exposed to, infected with or recovered from COVID-19 (not recorded which).

This clone was counted at least ten times. This chain uses TRBV2 with TRBJ2-5, with D uncertain. Germline V gene data show CDR1 as SNHLY and CDR2 as FYNNEI. Between the trimmed V and J ends, which lost 3 bases and 4 bases, there was a span of 3 bases. This CDR3 region has 11 residues. CDR3 amino acids: CASSEAETQYF. CDR3 nucleotides: TGTGCCAGCAGTGAGGCAGAGACCCAGTACTTC. Full variable domain (rest looked up from reference TRBV2 and TRBJ2-5): EPEVTQTPSHQVTQMGQEVILRCVPISNHLYFYWYRQILGQKVEFLVSFYNNEISEKSEIFDDQFSVERPDGSNFTLKIRSTKLEDSAMYFCASSEAETQYFGPGTRLLVL.

This clone was seen a single time. The V gene is TRBV18, the J gene TRBJ2-4, with 7 bases identical to TRBD2. The CDR3 totals 17 residues. Germline trimming cut 2 bases from V and 5 bases from J; bases unmatched to any gene: 12. Germline V gives CDR1 KGHSH, CDR2 LQKENI. The CDR3 here is CASSPRGSGREENIQYF. The CDR3 bases are TGTGCCAGCTCACCAAGAGGGTCAGGGAGGGAAGAAAACATTCAGTACTTC.

The chain links TRBV6-5 to TRBJ1-1, with TRBD1 identical over 7 bases. The germline V gene encodes CDR1 MNHEY and CDR2 SVGAGI. CDR3 size: 12 residues. Unmatched junction bases numbered 2, after V lost 6 bases and J lost 4 bases. CDR3 DNA sequence: TGTGCCAGCAGGGAGGGGGCCACTGAAGCTTTCTTT. Amino acid sequence: CASREGATEAFF.

The chain carries TRBV9 and TRBJ1-5; 7 positions agree with TRBD1. The CDR3 is 21 residues long. The ends lost 4 bases at V and 5 bases at J; junction bases unmatched: 27. The germline CDR1 and CDR2 sequences are SGDLS and YYNGEE. DNA for the CDR3: TGTGCCAGCAGCCCAGGGACAGTGAACAACCCTTGGCCCTACCTGGATCAGCCCCAGCATTTT. Protein product: CASSPGTVNNPWPYLDQPQHF.

The chain recombines TRBV5-6 with TRBJ2-7, with 10 bases identical to TRBD2. The CDR3 loop spans 15 amino acids. Germline V gives CDR1 SGHDT, CDR2 YYEEEE. V shed 1 base, J shed 4 bases, and the junction held 5 bases outside the gene matches. CDR3 nucleotides: TGTGCCAGCAGCTTGAAACTAGCGGGATTATACGAGCAGTACTTC. It translates to CASSLKLAGLYEQYF.

This chain uses TRBV6-4 with TRBJ2-1, with TRBD2 matching over 7 bases. The trim removed 6 bases at V and 0 bases at J, leaving 8 bases unmatched. The CDR3 runs 16 residues. Germline-derived CDR1 and CDR2 are MRHNA and SNTAGT. The CDR3 loop reads CASSQGLPNSYNEQFF. The CDR3, as DNA: TGTGCCAGCAGCCAGGGACTACCAAACTCCTACAATGAGCAGTTCTTC.

This CDR3 is CAWSPGTGLNQPQHF. The CDR3 coding sequence is TGTGCCTGGAGCCCGGGGACAGGGCTGAATCAGCCCCAGCATTTT. This chain connects TRBV30 to TRBJ1-5; 9 bases map to TRBD1. CDR1 and CDR2 from the germline V gene are GTSNPN and SVGIG (reference sequence). The junction had 7 bases not matched to a gene; V was cut back by 3 bases and J by 4 bases. The CDR3 covers 15 residues.

This chain connects TRBV20-1 to TRBJ1-1; 10 bases align to TRBD1. Trimming took 3 bases from V and 4 from J; bases not matched to a gene: 2. The CDR3 is 13 amino acids. Germline V CDR1 and CDR2: DFQATT, SNEGSKA (reference sequence). In DNA, the CDR3 is TGCAGTGCTAGTAGGGACAGGGGCACTGAAGCTTTCTTT. This encodes CSASRDRGTEAFF.

The V gene is TRBV19, the J gene TRBJ2-1, with 10 positions matching TRBD1. J lost 5 bases, V lost 7 bases, and 11 bases had no gene match. Germline CDR1 reads LNHDA; CDR2 reads SQIVND (reference sequence). The CDR3 length is 16 residues. CDR3 sequence: CASKVQRTGGDNEQFF. CDR3 DNA sequence: TGTGCCAGTAAGGTTCAGCGGACAGGGGGTGACAATGAGCAGTTCTTC.